The 22 T cell receptor beta chains presented below share a single source sample, sequenced in a study of cytomegalovirus exposure and HLA in healthy donors. Both 60 Vbeta primers and 13 Jbeta primers went into the PCR. Generated by immunoSEQ multiplex PCR, the TCRdb table keeps only in-frame clones and is missing some. The data contain around 150,000 clones, 82% of them seen just once; the ten biggest clones take up roughly 3.4%. Sequencing was carried out using PBMCs. The source is a male donor in good health and CMV-seronegative.

This clone came up once. This chain links TRBV6-5 with TRBJ1-1, with D possibly being TRBD1 (6 bases). Per germline, CDR1 MNHEY and CDR2 SVGAGI. V was trimmed by 2 bases and J by 0 bases, leaving 10 bases between them. The CDR3 is 15 residues long. CDR3 nucleotide sequence: TGTGCCAGCAGTTACGGGGGGGCCGTGAACACTGAAGCTTTCTTT. Its protein product is CASSYGGAVNTEAFF.

The DNA for the CDR3 is TGTGCCAGCACCCTACGCGGACAGGGACCCATGAACACTGAAGCTTTCTTT. Amino acid sequence: CASTLRGQGPMNTEAFF. The chain uses TRBV2 and TRBJ1-1; the match to TRBD1 covers 8 bases. The V gene end was trimmed by 7 bases and the J gene end by 0 bases; junction bases not matched to a gene: 13. CDR1 and CDR2 from the germline V gene are SNHLY and FYNNEI. This CDR3 contains 17 residues.

The J gene is TRBJ2-7, the V gene TRBV2, with TRBD1 identical over 9 bases. The CDR3 consists of 13 residues. Germline CDR1 is SNHLY and CDR2 is FYNNEI. V was pared by 11 bases and J by 2 bases, with 7 bases of the junction left unmatched. CDR3 bases: TGTGCCCTAGGCCGACAGGGGGCCTACGAGCAGTACTTC. This encodes CALGRQGAYEQYF.

This sequence joins TRBV27 and TRBJ1-2, with 8 bases lining up with TRBD1. The V gene's germline CDR1 is MNHEY and CDR2 SMNVEV (reference sequence). Trimming removed 4 bases from V and 6 bases from J; junction bases left unmatched: 10. This CDR3 contains 15 residues. In nucleotides, the CDR3 is TGTGCCAGCAGTTCCCCGGCAGGGGGCGCAAATGGCTACACCTTC. It translates to CASSSPAGGANGYTF.

This chain uses TRBV9 with TRBJ2-6; 7 nucleotides align to TRBD2. With 8 bases clipped from V and 2 bases from J, the junction kept 7 bases outside the gene matches. Germline V gene lookup returns CDR1 SGDLS and CDR2 YYNGEE. This CDR3 has 15 amino acids. CDR3 in amino acids: CASGGVGAGANVLTF. In DNA, the CDR3 is TGTGCCAGTGGGGGGGTGGGGGCTGGGGCCAACGTCCTGACTTTC.

V and J are TRBV6-5 and TRBJ2-3; the D gene is possibly TRBD1 (6 bases). Per the germline V gene, CDR1 is MNHEY and CDR2 is SVGAGI. The V gene lost 6 bases and the J gene lost 1 base, with 8 bases spanning the gap. The CDR3 has 13 residues. CDR3 bases: TGTGCCAGCAGAAAGGGGGGCACAGATACGCAGTATTTT. Protein sequence: CASRKGGTDTQYF.

The V and J genes are TRBV6-1 and TRBJ1-2; 7 bases fit TRBD1. CDR1 is MNHNS and CDR2 is SASEGT in the germline V gene. The CDR3 has 13 residues. The V and J ends lost 3 bases and 6 bases, in that order; junction bases with no gene match: 4. The CDR3 reads CASSEGDRDGYTF. Written as DNA, the CDR3 is TGTGCCAGCAGTGAGGGTGACAGGGATGGCTACACCTTC.

The rearrangement links TRBV7-7 to TRBJ2-5, with 8 bases matching TRBD2. V was clipped by 2 bases and J by 0 bases; unmatched bases: 14. Germline CDR1 SSHAT, CDR2 FNYEAQ (reference sequence). The length of the CDR3 is 19 residues. The CDR3 nucleotides are TGTGCCAGCAGCTTAAACGGGAGGGCTTACTTAGAGTACCAAGAGACCCAGTACTTC. This translates into CASSLNGRAYLEYQETQYF. Together with reference TRBV7-7 and TRBJ2-5, the CDR3 gives the full variable domain: GAGVSQSPRYKVTKRGQDVTLRCDPISSHATLYWYQQALGQGPEFLTYFNYEAQPDKSGLPSDRFSAERPEGSISTLTIQRTEQRDSAMYRCASSLNGRAYLEYQETQYFGPGTRLLVL.

The CDR3: CARSLGREAYGYTF. CDR3 DNA: TGTGCCAGAAGCTTGGGGAGGGAGGCCTATGGCTACACCTTC. V and J are TRBV5-3 and TRBJ1-2, with D unclear. TRBV5-3 is an open reading frame, and its role is uncertain. V lost 0 bases and J 4 bases, leaving 10 bases between the germline ends. The CDR3 is made up of 14 amino acids.

The V and J genes are TRBV7-8 and TRBJ2-2, with no clear D. CDR3 length: 13 residues. V was clipped by 5 bases and J by 5 bases, with 9 bases between them. In germline, CDR1 is SGHVS, CDR2 FQNEAQ. CDR3 sequence (DNA): TGTGCCAGCAGCCGAGGATCAACCGGGGAGCTGTTTTTT. Its translation is CASSRGSTGELFF.

The chain couples TRBV11-2 to TRBJ2-7; tentative D call: TRBD1 (6 bases). V was trimmed by 2 bases and J by 2 bases, leaving 10 bases between them. The CDR3 sequence is 14 residues long. Germline V lookup: CDR1 SGHAT, CDR2 FQNNGV. Here the CDR3 DNA reads TGTGCCAGCAGCTTACCAGGGGAAACCTACGAGCAGTACTTC. It encodes CASSLPGETYEQYF.

The J gene is TRBJ2-7, the V gene TRBV21-1; the table assigns TRBD2, which was not confirmed against the DNA. TRBV21-1 is flagged as a pseudogene. There are 19 residues in the CDR3. CDR3 region: CASSTYRAGGGRITYEQYF. CDR3 coding DNA: TGTGCCAGCAGCACCTACCGGGCCGGCGGCGGGAGAATAACCTACGAGCAGTACTTC.

This clone was counted only a few times. The V call is TRBV5-4, the J call TRBJ2-6, with D unresolved. V lost 4 bases and J lost 0, with 11 bases in between. The CDR3 covers 16 residues. Germline-derived CDR1 and CDR2 are SGHNT and YYREEE (reference sequence). The CDR3 spells CASSPVGGSGANVLTF. CDR3 nucleotides: TGTGCCAGCAGCCCGGTTGGCGGCTCTGGGGCCAACGTCCTGACTTTC. The full variable domain, in which reference TRBV5-4 and TRBJ2-6 provide the parts outside the CDR3, is ETGVTQSPTHLIKTRGQQVTLRCSSQSGHNTVSWYQQALGQGPQFIFQYYREEENGRGNFPPRFSGLQFPNYSSELNVNALELDDSALYLCASSPVGGSGANVLTFGAGSRLTVL.

This chain joins TRBV7-9 and TRBJ2-5; D is undetermined. The germline V gene has CDR1 SEHNR and CDR2 FQNEAQ (reference sequence). Trimming removed 0 bases at V and 0 bases at J, with 11 bases between. The CDR3 extends over 16 amino acids. CDR3 region: CASSLARLADQETQYF. In nucleotides, the CDR3 is TGTGCCAGCAGCTTAGCTAGGCTGGCGGACCAAGAGACCCAGTACTTC.

V is TRBV19 and J is TRBJ1-1; D remains unclear. The germline gives CDR1 LNHDA, CDR2 SQIVND (reference sequence). The CDR3 is made up of 13 amino acids. V gave up 8 bases and J gave up 1 base, with 11 bases separating them. The CDR3 loop reads CASEVAGNTEAFF. CDR3 in DNA: TGTGCCAGTGAGGTGGCGGGGAACACTGAAGCTTTCTTT.

This clone appeared a few times. The chain couples TRBV7-3 to TRBJ2-3, with 8 positions matching TRBD2. Trimming cost V 2 bases and J 2 bases; bases outside gene matches: 6. Germline CDR1 reads SGHTA; CDR2 reads FQGTGA. CDR3 length equals 16 residues. For the CDR3, the DNA is TGTGCCAGCAGCTTACGGGGGGGTTTAGTCACAGATACGCAGTATTTT. It codes for CASSLRGGLVTDTQYF.

CDR3 DNA sequence: TGTGCCAGCAGTCCTACTAGCGGTAGCACAGATACGCAGTATTTT. Encoded protein: CASSPTSGSTDTQYF. The gene calls are TRBV28 and TRBJ2-3; 8 bases align to TRBD2. V lost 5 bases to trimming and J lost 0 bases; unmatched junction nucleotides: 4. The CDR3 runs to 15 residues. The germline V gene has CDR1 MDHEN and CDR2 SYDVKM.

V gene TRBV7-3 combines with J gene TRBJ2-1; 10 positions match TRBD1. Looked up from germline, CDR1 is SGHTA and CDR2 is FQGTGA. This CDR3 contains 15 residues. J gave up 2 bases and V 5 bases, and 3 bases lay outside the gene matches. CDR3: CASSLGQGTYNEQFF. DNA for the CDR3: TGTGCCAGCAGCCTGGGACAGGGGACCTACAATGAGCAGTTCTTC.

V and J are TRBV28 and TRBJ1-5, with D maybe TRBD1 (6 bases). CDR3 length: 16 residues. The V gene's germline CDR1 is MDHEN and CDR2 SYDVKM. Between the trimmed V and J ends, which lost 6 bases and 0 bases, there was a span of 15 bases. The CDR3 DNA sequence: TGTGCCAGCAGGGGGACAAACCGATATAGCAATCAGCCCCAGCATTTT. As protein: CASRGTNRYSNQPQHF.

Turning to this clone: This sample also contains other DNA sequences that code for the same CDR3. The chain recombines TRBV7-8 with TRBJ1-2, with 9 positions matching TRBD1. Germline CDR1 SGHVS, CDR2 FQNEAQ. The CDR3 is 18 residues long. With 1 base clipped from V and 8 bases from J, the junction kept 17 bases outside the gene matches. The CDR3 DNA reads as TGTGCCAGCAGCTTAGTCGAGGCATGGGACAGGGTGGGCTACGGCTACACCTTC. It encodes CASSLVEAWDRVGYGYTF.

The V and J genes are TRBV7-8 and TRBJ2-7, with D maybe TRBD2 (6 bases). V shed 3 bases and J shed 4 bases, with 13 bases lying between them. Germline V lookup: CDR1 SGHVS, CDR2 FQNEAQ. The CDR3 spans 14 residues. As DNA, the CDR3 is TGTGCCAGCAGCTTCGGCACCGGGGGATACGAGCAGTACTTC. Translating it yields CASSFGTGGYEQYF.

The chain recombines TRBV7-3 with TRBJ1-2; 9 bases align to TRBD1. Germline CDR1 reads SGHTA; CDR2 reads FQGTGA. The CDR3 contains 14 residues. J gave up 4 bases and V 5 bases, and 5 bases lay outside the gene matches. The CDR3 region is CASSEGTGSYGYTF. CDR3 DNA: TGTGCCAGCAGCGAAGGGACAGGGAGCTATGGCTACACCTTC. The full variable domain, in which reference TRBV7-3 and TRBJ1-2 provide the parts outside the CDR3, is GAGVSQTPSNKVTEKGKYVELRCDPISGHTALYWYRQSLGQGPEFLIYFQGTGAADDSGLPNDRFFAVRPEGSVSTLKIQRTERGDSAVYLCASSEGTGSYGYTFGSGTRLTVV.